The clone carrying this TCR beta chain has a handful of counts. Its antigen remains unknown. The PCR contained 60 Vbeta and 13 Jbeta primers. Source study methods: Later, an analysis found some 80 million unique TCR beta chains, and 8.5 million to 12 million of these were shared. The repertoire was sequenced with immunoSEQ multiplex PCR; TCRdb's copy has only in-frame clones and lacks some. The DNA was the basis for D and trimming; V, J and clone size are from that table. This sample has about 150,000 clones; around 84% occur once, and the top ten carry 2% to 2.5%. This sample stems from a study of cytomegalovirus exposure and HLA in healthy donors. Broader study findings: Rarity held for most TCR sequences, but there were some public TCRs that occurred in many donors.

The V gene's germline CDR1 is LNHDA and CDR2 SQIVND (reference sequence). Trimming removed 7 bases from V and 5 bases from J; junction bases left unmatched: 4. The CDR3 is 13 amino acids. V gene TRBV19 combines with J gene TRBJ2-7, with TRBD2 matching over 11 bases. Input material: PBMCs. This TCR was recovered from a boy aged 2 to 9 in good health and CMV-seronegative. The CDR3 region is CASNSGGAHEQYF. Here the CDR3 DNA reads TGTGCCAGTAATAGCGGGGGGGCCCACGAGCAGTACTTC.